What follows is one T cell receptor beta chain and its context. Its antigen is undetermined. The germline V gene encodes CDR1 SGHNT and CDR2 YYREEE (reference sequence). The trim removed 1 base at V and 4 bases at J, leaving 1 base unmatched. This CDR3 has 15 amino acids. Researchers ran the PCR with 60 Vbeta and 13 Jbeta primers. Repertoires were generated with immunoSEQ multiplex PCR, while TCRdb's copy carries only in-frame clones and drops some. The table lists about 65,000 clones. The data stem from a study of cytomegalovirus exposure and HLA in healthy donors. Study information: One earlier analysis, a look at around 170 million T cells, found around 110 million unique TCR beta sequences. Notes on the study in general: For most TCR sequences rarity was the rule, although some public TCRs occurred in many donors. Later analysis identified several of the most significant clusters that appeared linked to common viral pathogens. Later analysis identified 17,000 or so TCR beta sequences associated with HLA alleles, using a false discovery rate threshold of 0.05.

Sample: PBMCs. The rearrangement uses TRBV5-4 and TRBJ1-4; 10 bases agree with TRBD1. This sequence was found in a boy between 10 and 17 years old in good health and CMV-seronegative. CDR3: CASSLRTGGNEKLFF. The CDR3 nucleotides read TGTGCCAGCAGCTTGAGGACAGGGGGTAATGAAAAACTGTTTTTT.